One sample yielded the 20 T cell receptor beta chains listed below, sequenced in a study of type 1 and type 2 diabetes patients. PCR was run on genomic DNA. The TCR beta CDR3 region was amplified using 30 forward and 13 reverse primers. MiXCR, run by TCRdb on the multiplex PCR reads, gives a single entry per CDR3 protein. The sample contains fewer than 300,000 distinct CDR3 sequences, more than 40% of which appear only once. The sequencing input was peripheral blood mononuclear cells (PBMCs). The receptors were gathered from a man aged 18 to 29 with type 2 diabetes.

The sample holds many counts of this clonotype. CDR3 region: CASSLELADQETQYF. CDR3 nucleotide sequence: TGTGCCAGCAGCTTGGAACTAGCGGATCAAGAGACCCAGTACTTC. J is TRBJ2-5 and V is TRBV7-6; 8 nucleotides agree with TRBD2. The CDR3 extends over 15 amino acids. Trimming removed 3 bases from V and 2 bases from J; junction bases left unmatched: 5. Germline V gene lookup returns CDR1 SGHVS and CDR2 FNYEAQ. Full variable domain (remainder filled in from reference TRBV7-6 and TRBJ2-5): GAGVSQSPRYKVTKRGQDVALRCDPISGHVSLYWYRQALGQGPEFLTYFNYEAQQDKSGLPNDRFSAERPEGSISTLTIQRTEQRDSAMYRCASSLELADQETQYFGPGTRLLVL.

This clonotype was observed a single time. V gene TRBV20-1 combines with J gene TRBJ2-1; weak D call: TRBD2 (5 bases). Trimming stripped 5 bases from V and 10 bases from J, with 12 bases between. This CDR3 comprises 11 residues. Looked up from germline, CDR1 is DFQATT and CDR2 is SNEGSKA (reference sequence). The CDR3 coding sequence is TGCAGTGCTCCAGCGGTAAACGAGCAGTTCTTC. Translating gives CSAPAVNEQFF.

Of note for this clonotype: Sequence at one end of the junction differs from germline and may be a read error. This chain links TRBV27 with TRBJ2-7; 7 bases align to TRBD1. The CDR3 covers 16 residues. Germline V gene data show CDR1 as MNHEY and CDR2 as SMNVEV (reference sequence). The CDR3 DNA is TGTGCCAGCATTCAGGCCGAGGGACAGCCCTCCTACAAGCAGTACTTC. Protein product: CASIQAEGQPSYKQYF.

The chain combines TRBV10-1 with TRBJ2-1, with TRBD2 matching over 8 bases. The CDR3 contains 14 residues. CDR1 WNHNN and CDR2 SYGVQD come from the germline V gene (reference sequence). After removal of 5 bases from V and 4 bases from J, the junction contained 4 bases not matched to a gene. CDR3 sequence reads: CASSSAGVYNEQFF. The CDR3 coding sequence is TGCGCCAGCAGTTCAGCGGGAGTTTACAATGAGCAGTTCTTC.

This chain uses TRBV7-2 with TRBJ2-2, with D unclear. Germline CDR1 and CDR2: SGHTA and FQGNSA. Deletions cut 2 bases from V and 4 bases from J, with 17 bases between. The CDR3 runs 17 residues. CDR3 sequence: CASSLRSWDVSTGELFF. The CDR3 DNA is TGTGCCAGCAGCTTAAGAAGTTGGGATGTCAGCACCGGGGAGCTGTTTTTT.

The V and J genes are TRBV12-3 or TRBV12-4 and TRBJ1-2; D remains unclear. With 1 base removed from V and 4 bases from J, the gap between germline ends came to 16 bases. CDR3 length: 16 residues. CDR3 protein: CASSLVIGPLSYGYTF. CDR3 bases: TGTGCCAGCAGTTTAGTGATTGGGCCTTTATCCTATGGCTACACCTTC.

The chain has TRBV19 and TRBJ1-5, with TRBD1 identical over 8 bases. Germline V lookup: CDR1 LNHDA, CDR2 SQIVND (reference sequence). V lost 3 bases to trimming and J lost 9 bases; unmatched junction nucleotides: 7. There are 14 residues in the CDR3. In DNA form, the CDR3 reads TGTGCCAGTAGTATTGGACAGGGTACGCTGCCCCAGCATTTT. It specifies CASSIGQGTLPQHF.

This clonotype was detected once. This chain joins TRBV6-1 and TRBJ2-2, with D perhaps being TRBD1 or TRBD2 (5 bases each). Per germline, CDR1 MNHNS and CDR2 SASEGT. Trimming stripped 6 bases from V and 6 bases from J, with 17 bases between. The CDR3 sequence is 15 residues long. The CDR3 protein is CASSSLVLGAGELFF. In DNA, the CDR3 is TGTGCCAGCAGCTCACTAGTTTTGGGGGCCGGGGAGCTGTTTTTT.

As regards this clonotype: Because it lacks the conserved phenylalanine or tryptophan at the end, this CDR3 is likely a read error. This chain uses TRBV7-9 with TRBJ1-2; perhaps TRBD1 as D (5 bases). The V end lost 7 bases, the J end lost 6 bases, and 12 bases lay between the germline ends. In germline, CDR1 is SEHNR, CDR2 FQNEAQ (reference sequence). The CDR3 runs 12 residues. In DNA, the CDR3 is TGTGCCAGCATGGGGGGAGAGGATGGCTACACCTTG. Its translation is CASMGGEDGYTL.

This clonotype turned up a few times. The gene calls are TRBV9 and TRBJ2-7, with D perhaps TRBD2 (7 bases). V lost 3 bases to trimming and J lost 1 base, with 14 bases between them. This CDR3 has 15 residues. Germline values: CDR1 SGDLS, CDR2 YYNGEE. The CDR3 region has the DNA TGTGCCAGCAGCGAGGGGGGGATGTCGTCCTACGAGCAGTACTTC. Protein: CASSEGGMSSYEQYF. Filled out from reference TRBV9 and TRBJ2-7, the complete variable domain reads DSGVTQTPKHLITATGQRVTLRCSPRSGDLSVYWYQQSLDQGLQFLIQYYNGEERAKGNILERFSAQQFPDLHSELNLSSLELGDSALYFCASSEGGMSSYEQYFGPGTRLTVT.

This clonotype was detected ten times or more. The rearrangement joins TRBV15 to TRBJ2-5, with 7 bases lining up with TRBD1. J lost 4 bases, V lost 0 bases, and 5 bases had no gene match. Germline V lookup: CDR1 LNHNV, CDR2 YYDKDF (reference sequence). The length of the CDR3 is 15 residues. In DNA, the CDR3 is TGTGCCACCAGCAGAGACGTGGACAGGTTAGAGACCCAGTACTTC. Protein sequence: CATSRDVDRLETQYF.

The CDR3 nucleotides read TGTGCCAGCAGCCCCACCGGGGCGGTCTCTAACAATGAGCAGTTCTTC. The encoded protein is CASSPTGAVSNNEQFF. The chain employs TRBV9 and TRBJ2-1; D possibly matches TRBD1 or TRBD2 (5 bases each). The germline gives CDR1 SGDLS, CDR2 YYNGEE. The CDR3 length is 16 residues. The V end was cut by 4 bases, the J end by 5 bases, with 19 bases between.

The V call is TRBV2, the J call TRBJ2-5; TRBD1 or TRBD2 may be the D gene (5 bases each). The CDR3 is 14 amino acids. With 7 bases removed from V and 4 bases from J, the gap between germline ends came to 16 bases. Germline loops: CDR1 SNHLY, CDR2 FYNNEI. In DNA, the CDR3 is TGTGCCAGCAAGAGGGGCGTGGGGAGAGAGACCCAGTACTTC. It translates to CASKRGVGRETQYF. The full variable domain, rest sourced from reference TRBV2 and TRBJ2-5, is EPEVTQTPSHQVTQMGQEVILRCVPISNHLYFYWYRQILGQKVEFLVSFYNNEISEKSEIFDDQFSVERPDGSNFTLKIRSTKLEDSAMYFCASKRGVGRETQYFGPGTRLLVL.

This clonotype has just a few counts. CDR3 sequence (DNA): TGTGCTAGTGGTCCGTCCCCTAGGGGGCCCCAGCATTTT. As protein: CASGPSPRGPQHF. The J gene is TRBJ1-5, the V gene TRBV12-5; TRBD1 might be the D (5 bases). Deletions cut 5 bases from V and 9 bases from J, with 14 bases between. The CDR3 runs to 13 residues. The germline gives CDR1 LGHNT, CDR2 FRNRAP.

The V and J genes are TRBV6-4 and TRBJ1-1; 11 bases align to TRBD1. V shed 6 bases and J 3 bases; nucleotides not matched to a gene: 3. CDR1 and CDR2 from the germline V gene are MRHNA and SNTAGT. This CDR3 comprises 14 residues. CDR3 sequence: CASRPDRGHTEAFF. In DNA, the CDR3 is TGTGCCAGCAGGCCGGACAGGGGGCACACTGAAGCTTTCTTT.

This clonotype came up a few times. The chain's CDR3 is CASSPLGQGLTGELFF. CDR3 DNA: TGTGCCAGCAGCCCGCTAGGACAGGGGCTCACCGGGGAGCTGTTTTTT. This chain links TRBV7-3 with TRBJ2-2, with 9 bases matching TRBD1. Trimming took 5 bases from V and 4 from J; bases not matched to a gene: 8. This CDR3 has 16 residues. The germline CDR1 and CDR2 sequences are SGHTA and FQGTGA.

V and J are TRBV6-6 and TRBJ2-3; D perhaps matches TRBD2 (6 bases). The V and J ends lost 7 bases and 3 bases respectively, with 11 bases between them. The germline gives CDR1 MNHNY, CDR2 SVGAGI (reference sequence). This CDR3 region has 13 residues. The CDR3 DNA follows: TGTGCCAGCAAAGTCGGGGGAACAGATACGCAGTATTTT. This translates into CASKVGGTDTQYF.

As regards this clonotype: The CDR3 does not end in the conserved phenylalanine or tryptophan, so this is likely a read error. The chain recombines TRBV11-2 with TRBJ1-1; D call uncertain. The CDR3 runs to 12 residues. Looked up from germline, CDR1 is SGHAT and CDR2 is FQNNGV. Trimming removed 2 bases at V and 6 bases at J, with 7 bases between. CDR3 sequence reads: CASSLLGSEAFS. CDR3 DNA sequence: TGTGCCAGCAGCTTACTGGGCTCTGAAGCTTTCTCT.

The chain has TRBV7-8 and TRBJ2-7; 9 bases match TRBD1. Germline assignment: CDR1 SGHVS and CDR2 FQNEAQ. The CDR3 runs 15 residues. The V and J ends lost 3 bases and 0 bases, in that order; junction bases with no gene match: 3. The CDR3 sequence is CASSLDRGISYEQYF. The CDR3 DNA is TGTGCCAGCAGCTTGGACAGGGGTATCTCCTACGAGCAGTACTTC. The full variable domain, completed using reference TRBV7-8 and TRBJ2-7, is GAGVSQSPRYKVAKRGQDVALRCDPISGHVSLFWYQQALGQGPEFLTYFQNEAQLDKSGLPSDRFFAERPEGSVSTLKIQRTQQEDSAVYLCASSLDRGISYEQYFGPGTRLTVT.

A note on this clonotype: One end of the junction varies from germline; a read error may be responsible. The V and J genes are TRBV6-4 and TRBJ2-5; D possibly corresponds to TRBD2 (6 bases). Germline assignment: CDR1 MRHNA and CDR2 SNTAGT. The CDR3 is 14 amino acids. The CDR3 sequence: CASSVRGTEETQYF. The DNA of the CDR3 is TGTGCCAGTAGTGTCCGGGGGACGGAGGAGACCCAGTACTTC.